Listed here are 29 T cell receptor beta chains from one sample, sequenced in a study of T cells in Graves' hyperthyroidism and ophthalmopathy. Regions amplified from RNA transcripts were the TCR beta CDR3 regions. The TCR CDR3 first-round RT-PCR relied on the HTBI primer set. TCRdb processed the multiplex PCR reads anew with MiXCR; each CDR3 protein has one entry. The table has some 500,000 distinct CDR3 sequences, about 15% seen once. What was sequenced was blood. These receptors were collected from a woman in her 30s with Graves' ophthalmopathy.

The table lists this clonotype with many counts. The genes are TRBV12-3 or TRBV12-4 and TRBJ2-5; 9 bases fit TRBD2. J gave up 7 bases and V 5 bases, and 8 bases lay outside the gene matches. The CDR3 length is 14 residues. CDR3 in DNA: TGTGCCAGCAGTCCAAATGCGGGAGGGTCGACCCAGTACTTC. Encoded protein: CASSPNAGGSTQYF.

This chain uses TRBV5-4 with TRBJ2-1, with 8 bases identical to TRBD2. V was pared by 5 bases and J by 3 bases, with 10 bases of the junction left unmatched. The CDR3 length is 16 residues. Germline lookup yields CDR1 SGHNT and CDR2 YYREEE (reference sequence). In nucleotides, the CDR3 is TGTGCCAGCAGGCCCGGGGGTAGCGGGAACTACAATGAGCAGTTCTTC. Translation: CASRPGGSGNYNEQFF.

This clonotype has just one count. The rearrangement uses TRBV20-1 and TRBJ1-1; the D is unclear. Germline V lookup: CDR1 DFQATT, CDR2 SNEGSKA (reference sequence). The V end lost 0 bases, the J end lost 1 base, and 12 bases lay between the germline ends. The CDR3 length is 15 residues. CDR3 DNA: TGCAGTGCTAGAGAATACAGACTCTCGAACACTGAAGCTTTCTTT. This translates into CSAREYRLSNTEAFF.

The genes are TRBV7-8 and TRBJ2-7, with TRBD2 as a possible D gene (7 bases). This CDR3 is built from 15 residues. In germline, CDR1 is SGHVS, CDR2 FQNEAQ. The V end was cut by 1 base, the J end by 5 bases, with 15 bases between. The CDR3 nucleotides read TGTGCCAGCAGCTTAGAGGGGGGGGCGCGGAACGAGCAGTACTTC. It is translated as CASSLEGGARNEQYF.

The sample holds a few counts of this clonotype. The J gene is TRBJ2-2, the V gene TRBV20-1, with D possibly being TRBD2 (6 bases). The CDR3 runs 15 residues. The V gene's germline CDR1 is DFQATT and CDR2 SNEGSKA (reference sequence). Trimming pared 6 bases from V and 3 bases from J, leaving 17 bases between. CDR3 DNA: TGCAGTGCACGATCTCGGGGGTTGTACACCGGGGAGCTGTTTTTT. Translated, it gives CSARSRGLYTGELFF.

This clonotype has more than one count but fewer than ten. The chain combines TRBV27 with TRBJ2-2; the D gene could be TRBD1 or TRBD2 (5 bases each). This CDR3 spans 14 amino acids. The V end lost 6 bases, the J end lost 1 base, and 9 bases lay between the germline ends. The V gene's germline CDR1 is MNHEY and CDR2 SMNVEV (reference sequence). The CDR3 region has the DNA TGTGCCAGCAGATTGGGACGGAACACCGGGGAGCTGTTTTTT. Its protein product is CASRLGRNTGELFF.

This clonotype was recorded many times. The CDR3 is CASSESRYQETQYF. CDR3 DNA sequence: TGTGCCAGCAGTGAATCGCGGTACCAAGAGACCCAGTACTTC. The chain carries TRBV2 and TRBJ2-5; no clear D. V was pared by 2 bases and J by 0 bases, with 7 bases between. Germline CDR1 is SNHLY and CDR2 is FYNNEI. The CDR3 covers 14 residues.

This clonotype was seen only a few times. The chain carries TRBV25-1 and TRBJ2-1; possibly TRBD2 for D (5 bases). The CDR3 spans 13 residues. With 3 bases removed from V and 10 bases from J, the gap between germline ends came to 13 bases. Germline V gives CDR1 MGHDK, CDR2 SYGVNS. CDR3 bases: TGTGCCAGCAGTGAGCCAGGACCGGGGGAGCAGTTCTTC. Its protein product is CASSEPGPGEQFF.

This clonotype was counted a few times. The rearrangement links TRBV6-6 to TRBJ2-1, with 8 bases aligning to TRBD2. The CDR3 loop spans 16 amino acids. V lost 2 bases to trimming and J lost 6 bases; unmatched junction nucleotides: 9. The germline CDR1 and CDR2 sequences are MNHNY and SVGAGI (reference sequence). The DNA for the CDR3 is TGTGCCAGCAGTTACGGAAGAACTAGCGGTATCAATGAGCAGTTCTTC. It specifies CASSYGRTSGINEQFF.

The chain has TRBV14 and TRBJ1-4; no firm D call. CDR1 and CDR2 (germline): SGHDN, FVKESK. This CDR3 is built from 11 residues. Between the trimmed V and J ends, which lost 2 bases and 8 bases, there was a span of 3 bases. CDR3: CASSQSEKLFF. The CDR3 DNA is TGTGCCAGCAGCCAAAGCGAAAAACTGTTTTTT.

Details on this clonotype: A much bigger clone sits one base away, suggesting this may be a read error. This chain connects TRBV9 to TRBJ2-1; TRBD2 matches 7 bases. From germline, CDR1 is SGDLS and CDR2 YYNGEE. This CDR3 spans 17 amino acids. CDR3 nucleotides: TGTGCCAGCAGCGCACCCCATCAGAGCGGGACCTACAATGAGCAGCTCTTC. Residues: CASSAPHQSGTYNEQLF. The entire variable domain, with the rest obtained from reference TRBV9 and TRBJ2-1, is as follows: DSGVTQTPKHLITATGQRVTLRCSPRSGDLSVYWYQQSLDQGLQFLIQYYNGEERAKGNILERFSAQQFPDLHSELNLSSLELGDSALYFCASSAPHQSGTYNEQLFGPGTRLTVL.

This clonotype has more than one count but fewer than ten. The chain is built from TRBV7-2 and TRBJ2-7; D perhaps matches TRBD1 (5 bases). Germline V lookup: CDR1 SGHTA, CDR2 FQGNSA. The CDR3 has 13 residues. V was pared by 8 bases and J by 4 bases, with 15 bases between. The CDR3 nucleotides read TGTGCCAGCGCACAGGAACCCTCATACGAGCAGTACTTC. It codes for CASAQEPSYEQYF.

At least ten counts were recorded for this clonotype. The V and J genes are TRBV5-5 and TRBJ2-1; TRBD1 matches 7 bases. Trimming removed 5 bases from V and 10 bases from J; junction bases left unmatched: 15. The CDR3 is 15 residues long. Germline CDR1 is SGHKS and CDR2 is YYEKEE (reference sequence). The CDR3: CASRPASPKTGEQFF. In DNA form, the CDR3 reads TGTGCCAGCAGGCCCGCTTCCCCCAAGACAGGGGAGCAGTTCTTC.

This clonotype was counted between two and nine times. The rearrangement joins TRBV2 to TRBJ2-3; 9 nucleotides match TRBD1. After removal of 7 bases from V and 4 bases from J, the junction contained 6 bases not matched to a gene. CDR3 size: 14 residues. Germline CDR1 SNHLY, CDR2 FYNNEI. CDR3 residues: CASTDTGGADTQYF. As DNA, the CDR3 is TGTGCCAGCACCGATACAGGGGGCGCAGATACGCAGTATTTT.

This clonotype has at least ten counts. The genes are TRBV30 and TRBJ1-4, with D tentatively TRBD1 (6 bases). V was pared by 2 bases and J by 5 bases, with 12 bases between. The CDR3 runs to 14 residues. Germline V gene data show CDR1 as GTSNPN and CDR2 as SVGIG (reference sequence). CDR3 bases: TGTGCCTGGAGTCGGGGGCACAAAAATGAAAAACTGTTTTTT. Residues: CAWSRGHKNEKLFF.

This clonotype was found many times. The V and J genes are TRBV20-1 and TRBJ2-3; 8 bases agree with TRBD2. Germline V CDR1 and CDR2: DFQATT, SNEGSKA (reference sequence). The length of the CDR3 is 15 residues. Trimming removed 6 bases from V and 3 bases from J; junction bases left unmatched: 11. The DNA of the CDR3 is TGCAGTGCGAGATCGGGAGCGGGAGAAACAGATACGCAGTATTTT. Its protein is CSARSGAGETDTQYF.

This clonotype was counted ten times or more. This chain connects TRBV7-2 to TRBJ2-3; 10 bases align to TRBD2. The CDR3 loop spans 16 amino acids. Looked up from germline, CDR1 is SGHTA and CDR2 is FQGNSA. V lost 5 bases to trimming and J lost 2 bases; unmatched junction nucleotides: 7. The CDR3 protein is CASSAQREGPTDTQYF. Here the CDR3 DNA reads TGTGCCAGCAGCGCTCAGCGGGAGGGCCCCACAGATACGCAGTATTTT. The entire variable domain, with the rest obtained from reference TRBV7-2 and TRBJ2-3, is as follows: GAGVSQSPSNKVTEKGKDVELRCDPISGHTALYWYRQSLGQGLEFLIYFQGNSAPDKSGLPSDRFSAERTGGSVSTLTIQRTQQEDSAVYLCASSAQREGPTDTQYFGPGTRLTVL.

This clonotype turned up a few times. This sequence joins TRBV28 and TRBJ2-7; D is undetermined. This CDR3 has 15 amino acids. The V gene's germline CDR1 is MDHEN and CDR2 SYDVKM. Deletions cut 6 bases from V and 3 bases from J, with 18 bases between. The CDR3 spells CASSPSTENLYEQYF. The CDR3, as DNA: TGTGCCAGCAGCCCCTCCACAGAAAACCTCTACGAGCAGTACTTC.

The table lists this clonotype with a few counts. Here the CDR3 DNA reads TGCAGTGCTTCCCTACGGATAGCGGGAGGGGGTAATGAGCAGTTCTTC. This codes for CSASLRIAGGGNEQFF. The chain joins TRBV20-1 to TRBJ2-1; 11 bases match TRBD2. The CDR3 loop spans 16 amino acids. Losses at the gene ends were 5 bases for V and 7 bases for J; bases not matched to a gene: 13. Germline CDR1 is DFQATT and CDR2 is SNEGSKA (reference sequence).

This clonotype was detected many times. The V gene is TRBV12-3 or TRBV12-4, the J gene TRBJ2-7, with 8 bases lining up with TRBD2. Unmatched junction bases numbered 11, after V lost 4 bases and J lost 6 bases. The CDR3 is 15 amino acids. CDR3 in DNA: TGTGCCAGCAGTTGGTGGGCGGGGGGAGTAGGCGAGCAGTACTTC. Translation gives CASSWWAGGVGEQYF.

The sample holds many counts of this clonotype. The chain recombines TRBV12-3 or TRBV12-4 with TRBJ2-1; either TRBD1 or TRBD2 may supply D (5 bases each). Trimming stripped 3 bases from V and 5 bases from J, with 14 bases between. The CDR3 length is 15 residues. CDR3: CASSFATGPNNEQFF. CDR3 DNA: TGTGCCAGCAGTTTTGCAACGGGACCCAACAATGAGCAGTTCTTC.

The genes are TRBV25-1 and TRBJ1-6; a possible D gene is TRBD1 (6 bases). This CDR3 has 13 residues. Trimming cost V 4 bases and J 6 bases, with 7 bases left between them. Germline V gene sequence: CDR1 MGHDK, CDR2 SYGVNS. The CDR3 region is CASSVGANSPLHF. The CDR3 coding sequence is TGTGCCAGCAGTGTGGGGGCTAATTCACCCCTCCACTTT.

The chain couples TRBV4-3 to TRBJ1-1; tentative D call: TRBD1 (5 bases). Per the germline V gene, CDR1 is LGHNA and CDR2 is YSLEER. The germline V and J ends were trimmed by 0 bases and 1 base, with 12 bases remaining between them. This CDR3 spans 16 amino acids. In nucleotides, the CDR3 is TGCGCCAGCAGCCAAGACCTTACAGGAAAGAACACTGAAGCTTTCTTT. The encoded protein is CASSQDLTGKNTEAFF.

Comments on this clonotype: It may be a read error: a sequence one base away is much more abundant. The genes are TRBV9 and TRBJ2-1; D not certain. CDR1 SGDLS and CDR2 YYNGEE come from the germline V gene. The CDR3 runs 15 residues. The CDR3 DNA is TGTGCCAGCAGCTCCGGCGGCGTTGGGTACAATGAGCAGTCCTTC. It translates to CASSSGGVGYNEQSF.

In its sample, this clonotype was seen many times. V is TRBV6-2 or TRBV6-3 and J is TRBJ2-7, with 12 bases matching TRBD2. Germline CDR1 MNHEY, CDR2 SVGEGT. J lost 2 bases, V lost 6 bases, and 11 bases had no gene match. This CDR3 comprises 17 residues. The CDR3 nucleotides read TGTGCCAGCAGGCCGGGACTAGCGGGTCGTCGGGCCTACGAGCAGTACTTC. Translated, it gives CASRPGLAGRRAYEQYF.

At least ten counts were recorded for this clonotype. The chain carries TRBV11-1 and TRBJ2-3; 7 positions match TRBD2. With 2 bases clipped from V and 2 bases from J, the junction kept 7 bases outside the gene matches. This CDR3 comprises 16 residues. From germline, CDR1 is SGHAT and CDR2 FQDESV (reference sequence). CDR3 coding DNA: TGTGCCAGCAGCTTATCACCCGGGACTAACACAGATACGCAGTATTTT. It is translated as CASSLSPGTNTDTQYF.

CDR3 loop: CASSLRGVGDTQYF. The CDR3 region has the DNA TGTGCCAGCAGTTTGAGAGGGGTTGGAGATACGCAGTATTTT. The rearrangement joins TRBV27 to TRBJ2-3, with D perhaps TRBD1 or TRBD2 (5 bases each). This CDR3 spans 14 amino acids. CDR1 and CDR2 (germline): MNHEY, SMNVEV (reference sequence). The V gene lost 3 bases and the J gene lost 5 bases, with 12 bases spanning the gap.

Of note for this clonotype: Because the CDR3 is missing its conserved closing phenylalanine or tryptophan, this is likely a read error. V and J are TRBV20-1 and TRBJ2-1; D is perhaps TRBD1 (6 bases). This CDR3 is 16 amino acids long. V was clipped by 6 bases and J by 0 bases, with 18 bases between them. The germline gives CDR1 DFQATT, CDR2 SNEGSKA (reference sequence). The CDR3 DNA sequence: TGCAGTGCCACCTTCCAGGGGATCAGCTCCTACAATGAGCAGTTCTCC. Its protein is CSATFQGISSYNEQFS.

V is TRBV2 and J is TRBJ1-4; D gene unclear. The germline V gene encodes CDR1 SNHLY and CDR2 FYNNEI. V shed 2 bases and J shed 8 bases, with 3 bases lying between them. The CDR3 has 11 amino acids. In DNA, the CDR3 is TGTGCCAGCAGTGAACTAGAAAAACTGTTTTTT. Translation gives CASSELEKLFF.